Sequencing of this T cell receptor beta chain was carried out in a study of low-dose radiotherapy and immunotherapy resistance in tumors. Across the study: Those assigned to Cohort 2 were treated with 1 Gy per fraction every two weeks (13 Gy in total over 26 weeks).

This clonotype was seen ten or more times. Time point specified: after trial treatment. Treatment: LDRT plus nivolumab, ipilimumab, low-dose cyclophosphamide and aspirin (RACIN trial). Each donor was administered nivolumab, ipilimumab, aspirin, low-dose cyclophosphamide and low-dose radiotherapy. Advanced solid tumors without tumor-infiltrating lymphocytes were required for inclusion. Covering alpha and beta chains, TRAV- and TRBV-specific primers were used for the first-strand cDNA. Amplification of TCRs used a constant-region primer and V-primer adapter for around 18 PCR cycles. In vitro transcription served to amplify the mRNA that had been isolated. TCRdb re-derived calls from the reads in MiXCR, one entry per CDR3 protein. The sample shows 85,000 to 95,000 distinct CDR3 sequences, around a fifth of them seen only once. This CDR3 has 12 residues. The V end was cut by 3 bases, the J end by 4 bases, with 5 bases between.

This specimen consisted of PBMCs, obtained after low-dose radiotherapy plus immunotherapy. The source of this sequence is a female donor with ovarian cancer. V usage is TRBV12-3 or TRBV12-4 and J usage is TRBJ2-3; D is unresolved. DNA for the CDR3: TGTGCCAGCAGTTTTGTGGCAGATACGCAGTATTTT. Amino acids: CASSFVADTQYF.